The 29 T cell receptor beta chains below come from one sample, sequenced in a study of OX40 agonist ivuxolimab in advanced cancers. The assay was immunoSEQ multiplex PCR, and TCRdb's table has in-frame clones only and misses some. The data contain about 80,000 clones, 94% of them singletons. This specimen was CD4+ or CD8+ T cells sorted from blood, taken in a trial of the OX40 agonist ivuxolimab. These receptors were collected from an adult with an advanced solid tumor such as melanoma, head and neck, liver or kidney cancer.

The chain employs TRBV7-8 and TRBJ1-1, with 8 bases that match TRBD1. Germline CDR1 is SGHVS and CDR2 is FQNEAQ. J was trimmed by 8 bases and V by 5 bases; bases with no gene match: 10. This CDR3 contains 14 residues. The chain's CDR3 is CASSETRTGWEAFF. The CDR3 region has the DNA TGTGCCAGCAGCGAAACCCGGACAGGGTGGGAAGCTTTCTTT. Full variable domain (remainder filled in from reference TRBV7-8 and TRBJ1-1): GAGVSQSPRYKVAKRGQDVALRCDPISGHVSLFWYQQALGQGPEFLTYFQNEAQLDKSGLPSDRFFAERPEGSVSTLKIQRTQQEDSAVYLCASSETRTGWEAFFGQGTRLTVV.

This clone was seen a few times. The chain carries TRBV6-5 and TRBJ2-1; no reliable D call. Germline assignment: CDR1 MNHEY and CDR2 SVGAGI. The V end was cut by 5 bases, the J end by 0 bases, with 8 bases between. This CDR3 has 14 residues. The CDR3 reads CASSMGSSYNEQFF. In DNA form, the CDR3 reads TGTGCCAGCAGTATGGGTAGCTCCTACAATGAGCAGTTCTTC.

The chain uses TRBV27 and TRBJ2-3; D might be TRBD1 or TRBD2, each matching 5 bases. The CDR3 runs 18 residues. Germline lookup yields CDR1 MNHEY and CDR2 SMNVEV (reference sequence). Trimming stripped 1 base from V and 0 bases from J, with 17 bases between. This CDR3 reads CASSLYPGAEPSTDTQYF. CDR3 sequence (DNA): TGTGCCAGCAGTTTATACCCCGGGGCAGAACCTAGCACAGATACGCAGTATTTT.

The chain recombines TRBV27 with TRBJ2-2, with 14 bases matching TRBD2. The CDR3 consists of 16 residues. Looked up from germline, CDR1 is MNHEY and CDR2 is SMNVEV (reference sequence). Unmatched junction bases numbered 3, after V lost 5 bases and J lost 4 bases. The CDR3 region has the DNA TGTGCCAGCAGTATCGGACTAGCGGGAGGCACCGGGGAGCTGTTTTTT. It translates to CASSIGLAGGTGELFF.

This sequence joins TRBV9 and TRBJ1-1; 7 bases map to TRBD1. The germline V gene has CDR1 SGDLS and CDR2 YYNGEE. J was trimmed by 0 bases and V by 4 bases; bases with no gene match: 6. The CDR3 is made up of 15 amino acids. The chain's CDR3 is CASSPMGQMNTEAFF. CDR3 nucleotide sequence: TGTGCCAGCAGCCCCATGGGACAGATGAACACTGAAGCTTTCTTT. Full variable domain (rest looked up from reference TRBV9 and TRBJ1-1): DSGVTQTPKHLITATGQRVTLRCSPRSGDLSVYWYQQSLDQGLQFLIQYYNGEERAKGNILERFSAQQFPDLHSELNLSSLELGDSALYFCASSPMGQMNTEAFFGQGTRLTVV.

Points on this clone: One junction end does not reproduce the germline sequence, and a read error may be involved. V gene TRBV27 combines with J gene TRBJ1-4; 7 bases agree with TRBD1. In germline, CDR1 is MNHEY, CDR2 SMNVEV (reference sequence). The CDR3 loop spans 16 amino acids. The CDR3 DNA reads TGTGCCAGCAGTATATCCTCCGGGACAGCTAATGAAAAACTGTTTTTT. It specifies CASSISSGTANEKLFF. The variable domain in full, completed from reference TRBV27 and TRBJ1-4, reads EAQVTQNPRYLITVTGKKLTVTCSQNMNHEYMSWYRQDPGLGLRQIYYSMNVEVTDKGDVPEGYKVSRKEKRNFPLILESPSPNQTSLYFCASSISSGTANEKLFFGSGTQLSVL.

J is TRBJ1-1 and V is TRBV11-2; the match to TRBD1 covers 8 bases. Germline loops: CDR1 SGHAT, CDR2 FQNNGV. This CDR3 region has 16 residues. Germline trimming cut 3 bases from V and 4 bases from J; bases unmatched to any gene: 10. The CDR3 coding sequence is TGTGCCAGCAGCTTCTCGCAGGGGGCGAAGGGCACTGAAGCTTTCTTT. As protein: CASSFSQGAKGTEAFF.

V gene TRBV14 combines with J gene TRBJ2-7, with 10 bases identical to TRBD2. Germline loops: CDR1 SGHDN, CDR2 FVKESK. This CDR3 is built from 18 residues. V trimming: 0 bases; J trimming: 6 bases; junction bases outside the gene matches: 14. The CDR3 spells CASSQEYGLAGVLSEQYF. The CDR3, as DNA: TGTGCCAGCAGCCAAGAATACGGGCTAGCGGGAGTATTGAGCGAGCAGTACTTC.

This clone was recorded a few times. V usage is TRBV5-1 and J usage is TRBJ1-1; 7 bases agree with TRBD1. CDR3 length: 16 residues. The V segment lost 0 bases and the J segment 7 bases; nucleotides outside the gene matches: 12. Germline assignment: CDR1 SGHRS and CDR2 YFSETQ. The CDR3 DNA follows: TGCGCCAGCAGCTTGGTAGCAGGACAGGTGCCGAGTGAAGCTTTCTTT. Protein product: CASSLVAGQVPSEAFF.

The gene calls are TRBV5-8 and TRBJ1-5; TRBD1 is a possible D gene (6 bases). This CDR3 contains 14 residues. The germline CDR1 and CDR2 sequences are SGHTS and YDEGEE. Trimming left V 1 base short and J 8 bases short, with 13 bases between. CDR3 nucleotide sequence: TGTGCCAGCAGCTTGTACGGGGGCCCTGAGCCCCAGCATTTT. This translates into CASSLYGGPEPQHF.

The rearrangement joins TRBV7-2 to TRBJ2-4, with D unclear. Germline CDR1 and CDR2: SGHTA and FQGNSA. The CDR3 covers 12 residues. Trimming took 6 bases from V and 9 from J, leaving 12 bases between them. In DNA form, the CDR3 reads TGTGCCAGCAGTCCAAGTCGGAGCATTCAGTACTTC. Translated, it gives CASSPSRSIQYF. Full variable domain (rest looked up from reference TRBV7-2 and TRBJ2-4): GAGVSQSPSNKVTEKGKDVELRCDPISGHTALYWYRQSLGQGLEFLIYFQGNSAPDKSGLPSDRFSAERTGGSVSTLTIQRTQQEDSAVYLCASSPSRSIQYFGAGTRLSVL.

The chain uses TRBV2 and TRBJ1-2; weak D call: TRBD1 (6 bases). Germline assignment: CDR1 SNHLY and CDR2 FYNNEI. This CDR3 spans 16 amino acids. The germline V and J ends were trimmed by 4 bases and 5 bases, with 20 bases remaining between them. CDR3 sequence: CASSAELGGAVYGYTF. In DNA, the CDR3 is TGTGCCAGCAGTGCGGAATTGGGGGGCGCGGTTTATGGCTACACCTTC.

The chain couples TRBV12-5 to TRBJ2-1, with D hard to call. V was shortened by 4 bases and J by 5 bases, with 12 bases between the two germline ends. The CDR3 runs to 14 residues. Per the germline V gene, CDR1 is LGHNT and CDR2 is FRNRAP. Here the CDR3 DNA reads TGTGCTAGTGGTTCAGGAAACACAGACAATGAGCAGTTCTTC. Its translation: CASGSGNTDNEQFF.

The chain joins TRBV27 to TRBJ1-6; 9 bases are shared with TRBD1. The CDR3 runs to 18 residues. Germline CDR1 reads MNHEY; CDR2 reads SMNVEV (reference sequence). Germline trimming cut 1 base from V and 9 bases from J; bases unmatched to any gene: 13. This chain's CDR3 is CASSLLVGGTGFRSPLHF. The CDR3 DNA sequence: TGTGCCAGCAGTTTATTGGTAGGGGGGACAGGGTTTCGTTCACCCCTCCACTTT.

The chain joins TRBV9 to TRBJ2-6, with unresolved D. This CDR3 spans 15 amino acids. Germline CDR1 reads SGDLS; CDR2 reads YYNGEE. Trimming pared 4 bases from V and 3 bases from J, leaving 11 bases between. This CDR3 reads CASSLTFGGANVLTF. The DNA of the CDR3 is TGTGCCAGCAGCTTGACATTTGGTGGGGCCAACGTCCTGACTTTC.

The chain links TRBV10-3 to TRBJ2-5; D unresolved. V was shortened by 0 bases and J by 0 bases, with 8 bases between the two germline ends. Germline lookup yields CDR1 ENHRY and CDR2 SYGVKD. The CDR3 is made up of 15 amino acids. The CDR3 DNA reads TGTGCCATCAGTGAGTCCTGGACCAACCAAGAGACCCAGTACTTC. It translates to CAISESWTNQETQYF.

This sequence joins TRBV7-8 and TRBJ2-5; D remains unclear. The CDR3 contains 16 residues. CDR1 is SGHVS and CDR2 is FQNEAQ in the germline V gene. V lost 3 bases and J 1 base, leaving 15 bases between the germline ends. CDR3 sequence reads: CASSLEYYSPQETQYF. CDR3 bases: TGTGCCAGCAGCTTGGAATACTACAGTCCCCAAGAGACCCAGTACTTC.

The genes are TRBV10-3 and TRBJ1-1; possible D gene TRBD1, 6 bases. Germline CDR1 and CDR2: ENHRY and SYGVKD. CDR3 length: 15 amino acids. V lost 4 bases, J lost 7 bases, and 19 bases lay in between. The CDR3: CAISVQGRFQDEAFF. The DNA of the CDR3 is TGTGCCATCAGTGTTCAGGGGAGGTTCCAGGATGAAGCTTTCTTT.

The rearrangement joins TRBV7-8 to TRBJ2-3, with 8 positions matching TRBD2. V lost 4 bases, J lost 4 bases, and 7 bases stayed unmatched. The germline V gene encodes CDR1 SGHVS and CDR2 FQNEAQ. The CDR3 contains 15 residues. CDR3 loop: CASSSPGLGPDTQYF. CDR3 nucleotides: TGTGCCAGCAGCTCTCCGGGACTAGGCCCAGATACGCAGTATTTT.

V is TRBV5-1 and J is TRBJ2-7, with D unresolved. CDR1 and CDR2 from the germline V gene are SGHRS and YFSETQ. V was trimmed by 0 bases and J by 6 bases, leaving 13 bases between them. The CDR3 covers 14 residues. The CDR3 DNA is TGCGCCAGCAGCTTGGATCTGACCCCCCCCGAGCAGTACTTC. As protein: CASSLDLTPPEQYF. Together with reference TRBV5-1 and TRBJ2-7, the CDR3 gives the full variable domain: KAGVTQTPRYLIKTRGQQVTLSCSPISGHRSVSWYQQTPGQGLQFLFEYFSETQRNKGNFPGRFSGRQFSNSRSEMNVSTLELGDSALYLCASSLDLTPPEQYFGPGTRLTVT.

This clone has only a few counts. The chain carries TRBV4-3 and TRBJ2-2; D is unclear. The V and J ends lost 4 bases and 1 base respectively, with 16 bases between them. Germline-derived CDR1 and CDR2 are LGHNA and YSLEER. CDR3 size: 17 residues. CDR3 sequence: CASSPWGWWENTGELFF. The CDR3 coding sequence is TGCGCCAGCAGCCCCTGGGGTTGGTGGGAGAACACCGGGGAGCTGTTTTTT.

This chain links TRBV21-1 with TRBJ1-4; TRBD1, as called in the table, went unchecked against the DNA. TRBV21-1 is a pseudogene segment. This CDR3 has 14 residues. The CDR3 DNA reads TGTGCCAGCAGTAAACAGGGGGCGGATGAAAAACTGTTTTTT. Translated, it gives CASSKQGADEKLFF.

The chain is built from TRBV7-6 and TRBJ2-1; unclear D gene. This CDR3 is built from 14 residues. V dropped 4 bases and J dropped 4 bases, with 11 bases sitting between them. Germline assignment: CDR1 SGHVS and CDR2 FNYEAQ. The CDR3 sequence: CASSSPFEYNEQFF. The CDR3 DNA follows: TGTGCCAGCAGCTCCCCTTTCGAATACAATGAGCAGTTCTTC.

This sequence joins TRBV19 and TRBJ1-5; TRBD1 might be the D (5 bases). The V gene's germline CDR1 is LNHDA and CDR2 SQIVND (reference sequence). V was cut by 9 bases and J by 0 bases, with 6 bases left in between. The CDR3 is made up of 12 amino acids. Written as DNA, the CDR3 is TGTGCCAGCCAGGGTAGCAATCAGCCCCAGCATTTT. Residues: CASQGSNQPQHF. Variable domain in full (rest from reference TRBV19 and TRBJ1-5): DGGITQSPKYLFRKEGQNVTLSCEQNLNHDAMYWYRQDPGQGLRLIYYSQIVNDFQKGDIAEGYSVSREKKESFPLTVTSAQKNPTAFYLCASQGSNQPQHFGDGTRLSIL.

The V call is TRBV5-6, the J call TRBJ1-5; 7 nucleotides agree with TRBD1. The ends lost 5 bases at V and 6 bases at J; junction bases unmatched: 2. The germline gives CDR1 SGHDT, CDR2 YYEEEE. The CDR3 extends over 12 amino acids. The CDR3 sequence: CASSQGGQPQHF. The CDR3 DNA reads as TGTGCCAGCAGTCAGGGGGGTCAGCCCCAGCATTTT.

This chain uses TRBV7-6 with TRBJ2-3; 9 bases line up with TRBD2. Unmatched junction bases numbered 11, after V lost 1 base and J lost 0 bases. This CDR3 spans 19 amino acids. The germline CDR1 and CDR2 sequences are SGHVS and FNYEAQ. CDR3 bases: TGTGCCAGCAGCTTAGGGCCAGGCAGCGGGAGGCTTAGCACAGATACGCAGTATTTT. Translated: CASSLGPGSGRLSTDTQYF.

The rearrangement joins TRBV28 to TRBJ2-7, with D tentatively TRBD1 or TRBD2 (5 bases each). Germline values: CDR1 MDHEN, CDR2 SYDVKM. This CDR3 is 15 amino acids long. V gave up 5 bases and J gave up 2 bases, with 16 bases separating them. The CDR3 here is CASSLNPGTPYEQYF. CDR3 nucleotide sequence: TGTGCCAGCAGTCTCAACCCCGGGACCCCCTACGAGCAGTACTTC.

This clone appeared once. The gene calls are TRBV19 and TRBJ2-7; a possible D gene is TRBD1 (5 bases). The length of the CDR3 is 14 residues. V was clipped by 3 bases and J by 1 base, with 10 bases between them. The germline CDR1 and CDR2 sequences are LNHDA and SQIVND (reference sequence). This CDR3 reads CASSMSTGSYEQYF. The CDR3 nucleotides are TGTGCCAGTAGTATGTCCACAGGATCCTACGAGCAGTACTTC.

CDR3 amino acids: CASSRWAANEKLFF. CDR3 sequence (DNA): TGTGCCAGCAGCCGGTGGGCAGCGAATGAAAAACTGTTTTTT. The chain uses TRBV7-8 and TRBJ1-4, with D unresolved. Germline assignment: CDR1 SGHVS and CDR2 FQNEAQ. The germline V and J ends were trimmed by 5 bases and 5 bases, with 12 bases remaining between them. The CDR3 is 14 amino acids.